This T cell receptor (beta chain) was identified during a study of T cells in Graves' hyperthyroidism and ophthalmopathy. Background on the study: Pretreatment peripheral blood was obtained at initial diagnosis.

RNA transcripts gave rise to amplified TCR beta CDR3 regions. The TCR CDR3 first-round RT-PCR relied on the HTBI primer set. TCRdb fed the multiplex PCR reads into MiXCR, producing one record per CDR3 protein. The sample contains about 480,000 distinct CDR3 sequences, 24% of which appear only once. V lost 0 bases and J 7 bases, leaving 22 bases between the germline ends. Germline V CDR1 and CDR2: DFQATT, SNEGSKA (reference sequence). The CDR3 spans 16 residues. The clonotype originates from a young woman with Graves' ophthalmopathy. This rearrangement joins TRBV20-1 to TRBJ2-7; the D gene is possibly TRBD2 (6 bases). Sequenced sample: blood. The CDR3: CSARDRRDFLRGEQYF. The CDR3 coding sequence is TGCAGTGCTAGAGATCGTAGGGACTTCCTTCGGGGAGAGCAGTACTTC.